The following is a T cell receptor beta chain sequence with its context. Its antigen is currently unknown. This record belongs to a study of blood T cells in healthy people across ages. Whole-study findings and limits: Long-lived donors had more naive CD4+ cells and higher diversity than aged donors.

Together with a sample-barcoded 5' primer, a J-beta primer mix was included in a second PCR lasting about 7 to 11 cycles. Using its own MiXCR run on the 5' RACE reads, TCRdb lists one record per CDR3 protein. The sample carries fewer than 750,000 distinct CDR3 sequences, roughly half recorded once. The V segment lost 2 bases and the J segment 7 bases; nucleotides outside the gene matches: 8. There are 16 residues in the CDR3. The V gene's germline CDR1 is MGHDK and CDR2 SYGVNS. What was sequenced was blood. The chain links TRBV25-1 to TRBJ2-1; 10 bases are a match to TRBD2. This TCR was recovered from an elderly woman in good health. The CDR3 sequence is CASSEASGGALNEQFF. In DNA, the CDR3 is TGTGCCAGCAGTGAAGCCAGCGGGGGGGCTCTTAATGAGCAGTTCTTC.